Below, one TCR beta chain is given with its context. What it binds is not known. A quantitative 5'-RACE method, one with molecular barcodes, was used to make TCR beta libraries. TCRdb analysed the 5' RACE reads with MiXCR anew, one entry per CDR3 protein. The data contain about 450,000 distinct CDR3 sequences, roughly 26% of them singletons. Trimming took 2 bases from V and 4 from J, leaving 14 bases between them. From germline, CDR1 is DFQATT and CDR2 SNEGSKA (reference sequence). The CDR3 extends over 15 amino acids. The data belong to a study of CD8 T cells in ankylosing spondylitis. Study results and caveats: Past studies reported some motif variants in reactive arthritis synovial fluid and blood. Blood of patients with ankylosing spondylitis appeared to be characterized by a TCR beta motif of eight highly homologous variants. Researchers report that disease-linked clones proved CD8+ and relatively rare in peripheral blood.

Sequencing was done on a sample of blood, either unsorted or a sorted T cell fraction (not recorded which). This sequence joins TRBV20-1 and TRBJ1-4; the D gene is possibly TRBD1 (5 bases). The receptor was isolated from a male donor with ankylosing spondylitis. This CDR3 reads CSARSSRVDNEKLFF. As DNA, the CDR3 is TGCAGTGCTAGATCTTCCAGGGTGGATAATGAAAAACTGTTTTTT.